This T cell receptor (beta chain) was recorded in a study of blood T cell repertoires in COVID-19. Overall study: The analysed material was cDNA or gDNA that came from T cells, B-cell-depleted T cells, or PBMCs.

Participant reports of clinical history set cohort assignment. Resolution of symptoms, clearance, or two negative PCRs was present in recovered Cohort 3 donors. The germline V gene has CDR1 SGHVS and CDR2 FQNEAQ. This CDR3 is 14 amino acids long. V trimming: 8 bases; J trimming: 3 bases; junction bases outside the gene matches: 5. In the original analysis: Estimated nucleated cell counts came from reference gene primer amplification. Here immunoSEQ multiplex PCR was the method, and the copy in TCRdb shows in-frame clones only, minus some. V and J calls and clone size follow that table, whereas D and trimming were derived from the DNA. The table includes some 170,000 clones, 65% to 85% detected once. This clone was seen ten or more times.

The sequence came from a man aged 35-49 years who had recovered from COVID-19. This chain joins TRBV7-8 and TRBJ2-2; TRBD1 matches at 8 bases. Source material: PBMCs or T cells enriched from blood (not recorded which). In DNA, the CDR3 is TGTGCCAGCGGACAGGGAAAGCACACCGGGGAGCTGTTTTTT. Its protein is CASGQGKHTGELFF.